This record concerns one T cell receptor (beta chain) sequence. Its antigen is not known. This record comes from a study of T cell responses to AZD1222 COVID-19 vaccine. Using immunoSEQ multiplex PCR, the repertoire was profiled, and TCRdb retains in-frame clones only, with some absent. The data show 150,000 to 200,000 clones, around 89% seen once. Whole-study results and caveats: Only after the peak T cell response were repertoires sampled.

The clonotype comes from an adult who received the AZD1222 COVID-19 vaccine. The specimen comprised peripheral blood, sampled 28 days after the second AZD1222 dose.

This CDR3 is CASSLAIWGEQFF. DNA for the CDR3: TGTGCCAGCAGCTTAGCGATCTGGGGTGAGCAGTTCTTC. The chain carries TRBV7-9 and TRBJ2-1; D unresolved. CDR3 size: 13 residues. Germline CDR1 and CDR2: SEHNR and FQNEAQ (reference sequence). V shed 0 bases and J shed 9 bases, with 9 bases lying between them.